This T cell receptor (beta chain) appears in the sequencing data of a study of identical twins. The study, taken as a whole, reports: The abundant beta clonotypes from cord blood had fewer insertions, and memory repertoires had none of this. When twins shared out-of-frame alpha sequences, those sequences had excess low generation probability.

From the 5' RACE reads, TCRdb called clonotypes with MiXCR, one entry per CDR3 protein. The sample lists some 900,000 distinct CDR3 sequences, approximately 13% occurring once. To note about this clonotype: Its antigen is not known.

The sample was also reused in another study, on yellow fever vaccine responses in identical twins. That paper adds: On the reported evidence, twins' vaccine T cell responses seemed partly convergent and partly personalized.

The sequenced material came from PBMCs. This clonotype originated in a woman under 30 in good health.

CDR3 protein: CAISDPGRRTEAFF. CDR3 DNA sequence: TGTGCCATCAGTGATCCGGGGCGACGCACTGAAGCTTTCTTT. The V call is TRBV10-3, the J call TRBJ1-1; a possible D gene is TRBD1 (5 bases). The CDR3 has 14 amino acids. Per the germline V gene, CDR1 is ENHRY and CDR2 is SYGVKD. Deletions cut 3 bases from V and 4 bases from J, with 12 bases between.